The clone carrying this T cell receptor beta chain was seen more than once but under ten times. Its target is unknown. The junction shows a germline mismatch at one end, possibly a read error. From the 5' RACE reads, TCRdb called clonotypes with MiXCR, one entry per CDR3 protein. Of roughly 64,000 distinct CDR3 sequences listed, about 20% are singletons. Looked up from germline, CDR1 is SGHTA and CDR2 is FQGTGA. The CDR3 sequence is 13 residues long. Notes on the study in general: Tumor memory CD4+ T cell TCR gene usage was found to cluster with blood and lymph node memory CD4+ cells and with lymph node naive CD4+ cells.

This TCR was sampled from a female donor with breast cancer. Material for sequencing was memory CD4+ T cells sorted from a lymph node. Subset noted: memory CD4+ T cells, CD4+CD45RO+CD25-. The rearrangement uses TRBV7-3 and TRBJ2-1, with unresolved D. CDR3 protein: CASSLSIDERQCF. The CDR3 nucleotides are TGTGCCAGCAGCTTAAGTATCGATGAACGGCAGTGCTTC.